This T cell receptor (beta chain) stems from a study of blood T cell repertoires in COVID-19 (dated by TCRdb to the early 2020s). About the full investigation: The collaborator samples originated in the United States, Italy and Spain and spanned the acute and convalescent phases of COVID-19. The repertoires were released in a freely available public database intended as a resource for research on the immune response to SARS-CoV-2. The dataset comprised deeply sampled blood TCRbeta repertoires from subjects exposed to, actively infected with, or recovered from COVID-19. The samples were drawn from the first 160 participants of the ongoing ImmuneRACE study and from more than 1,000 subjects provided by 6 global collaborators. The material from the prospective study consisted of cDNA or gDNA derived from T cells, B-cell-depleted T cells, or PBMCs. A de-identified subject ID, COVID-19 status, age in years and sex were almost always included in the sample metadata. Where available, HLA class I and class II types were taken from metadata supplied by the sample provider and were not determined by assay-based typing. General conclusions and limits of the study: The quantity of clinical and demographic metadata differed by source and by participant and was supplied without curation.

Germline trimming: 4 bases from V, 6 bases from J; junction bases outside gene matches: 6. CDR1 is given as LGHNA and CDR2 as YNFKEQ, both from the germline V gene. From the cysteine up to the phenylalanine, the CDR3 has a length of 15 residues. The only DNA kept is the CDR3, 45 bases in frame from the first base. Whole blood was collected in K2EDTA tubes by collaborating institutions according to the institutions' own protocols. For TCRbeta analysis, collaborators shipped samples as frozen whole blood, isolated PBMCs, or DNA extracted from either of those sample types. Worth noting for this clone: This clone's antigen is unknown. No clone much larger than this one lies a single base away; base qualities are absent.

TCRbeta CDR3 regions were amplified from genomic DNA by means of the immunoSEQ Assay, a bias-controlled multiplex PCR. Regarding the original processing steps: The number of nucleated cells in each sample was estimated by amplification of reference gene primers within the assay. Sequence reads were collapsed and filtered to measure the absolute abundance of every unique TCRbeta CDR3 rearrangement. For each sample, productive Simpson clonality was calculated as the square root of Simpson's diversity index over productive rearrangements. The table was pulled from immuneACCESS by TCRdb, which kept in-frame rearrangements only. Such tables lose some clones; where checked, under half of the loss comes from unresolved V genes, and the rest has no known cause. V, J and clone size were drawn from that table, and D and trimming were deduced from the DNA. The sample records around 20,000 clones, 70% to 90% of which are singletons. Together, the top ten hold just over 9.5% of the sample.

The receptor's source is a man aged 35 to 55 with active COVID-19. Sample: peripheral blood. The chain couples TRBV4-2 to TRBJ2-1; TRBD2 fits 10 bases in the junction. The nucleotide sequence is TGTGCCAGCAGCCCAAGCGGGAGGGCCGTCAATGAGCAGTTCTTC. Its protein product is CASSPSGRAVNEQFF.